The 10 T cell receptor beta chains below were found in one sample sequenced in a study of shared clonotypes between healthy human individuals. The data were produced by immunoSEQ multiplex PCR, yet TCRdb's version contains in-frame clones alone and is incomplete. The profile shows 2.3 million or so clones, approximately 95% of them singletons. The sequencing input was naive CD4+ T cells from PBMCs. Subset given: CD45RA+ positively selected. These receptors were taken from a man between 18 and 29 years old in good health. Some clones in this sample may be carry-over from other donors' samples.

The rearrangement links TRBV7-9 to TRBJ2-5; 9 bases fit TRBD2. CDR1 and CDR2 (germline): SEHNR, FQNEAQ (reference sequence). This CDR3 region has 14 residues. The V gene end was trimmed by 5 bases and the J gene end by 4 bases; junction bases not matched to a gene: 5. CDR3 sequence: CASSKAGGGETQYF. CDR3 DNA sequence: TGTGCCAGCAGCAAAGCGGGAGGTGGAGAGACCCAGTACTTC.

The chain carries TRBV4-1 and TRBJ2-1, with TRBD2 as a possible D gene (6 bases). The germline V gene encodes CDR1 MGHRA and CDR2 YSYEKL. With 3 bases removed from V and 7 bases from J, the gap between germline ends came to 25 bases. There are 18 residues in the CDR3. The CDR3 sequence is CASSQPPDSGGYGNEQFF. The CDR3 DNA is TGCGCCAGCAGCCAGCCCCCGGATAGCGGAGGGTACGGGAATGAGCAGTTCTTC.

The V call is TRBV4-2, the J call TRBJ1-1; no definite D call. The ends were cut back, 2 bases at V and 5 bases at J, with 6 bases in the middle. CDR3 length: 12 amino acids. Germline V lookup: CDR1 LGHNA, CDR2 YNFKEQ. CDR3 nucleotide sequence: TGTGCCAGCAGCCAACTAGGGACTGAAGCTTTCTTT. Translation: CASSQLGTEAFF.

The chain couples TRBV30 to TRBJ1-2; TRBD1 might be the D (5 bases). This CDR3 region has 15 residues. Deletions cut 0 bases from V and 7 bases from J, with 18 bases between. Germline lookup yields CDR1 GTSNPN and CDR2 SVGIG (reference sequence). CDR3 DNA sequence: TGTGCCTGGAGTGTGGTGGGGCGAAGTCTCCCTGGCTACACCTTC. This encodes CAWSVVGRSLPGYTF.

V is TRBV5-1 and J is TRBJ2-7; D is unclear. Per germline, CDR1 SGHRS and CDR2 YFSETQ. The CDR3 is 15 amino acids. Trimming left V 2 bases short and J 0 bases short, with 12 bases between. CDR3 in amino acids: CASSFFQESSYEQYF. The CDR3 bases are TGCGCCAGCAGCTTTTTCCAGGAGAGCTCCTACGAGCAGTACTTC.

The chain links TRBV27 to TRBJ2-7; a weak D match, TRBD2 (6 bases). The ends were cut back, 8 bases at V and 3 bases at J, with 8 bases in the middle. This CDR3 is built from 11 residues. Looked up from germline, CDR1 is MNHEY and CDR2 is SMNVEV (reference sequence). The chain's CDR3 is CASRSGYEQYF. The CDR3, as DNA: TGTGCCAGCCGTAGCGGCTACGAGCAGTACTTC.

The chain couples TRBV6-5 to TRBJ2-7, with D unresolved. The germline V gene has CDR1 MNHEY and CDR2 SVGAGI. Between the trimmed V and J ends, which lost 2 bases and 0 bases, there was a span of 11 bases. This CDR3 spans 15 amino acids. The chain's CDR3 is CASSYGGSVSYEQYF. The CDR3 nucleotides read TGTGCCAGCAGTTACGGTGGCAGCGTCTCCTACGAGCAGTACTTC.

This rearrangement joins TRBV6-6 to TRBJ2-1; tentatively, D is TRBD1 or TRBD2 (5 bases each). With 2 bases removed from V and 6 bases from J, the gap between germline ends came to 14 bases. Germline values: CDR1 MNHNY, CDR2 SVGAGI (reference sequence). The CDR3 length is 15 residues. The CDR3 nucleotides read TGTGCCAGCAGTTACGCAGGTAGTGGGACCAATGAGCAGTTCTTC. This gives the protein CASSYAGSGTNEQFF.

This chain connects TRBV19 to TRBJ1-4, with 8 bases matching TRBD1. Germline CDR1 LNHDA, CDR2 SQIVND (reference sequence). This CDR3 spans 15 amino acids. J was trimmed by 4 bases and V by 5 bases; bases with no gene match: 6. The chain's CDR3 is CASSRQGKVNEKLFF. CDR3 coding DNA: TGTGCCAGTAGTCGACAGGGGAAGGTTAATGAAAAACTGTTTTTT.

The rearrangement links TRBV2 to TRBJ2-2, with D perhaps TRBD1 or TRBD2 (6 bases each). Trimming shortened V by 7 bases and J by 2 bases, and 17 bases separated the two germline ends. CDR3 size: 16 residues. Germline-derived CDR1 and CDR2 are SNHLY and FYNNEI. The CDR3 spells CASTPRRGTNTGELFF. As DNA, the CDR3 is TGTGCCAGCACCCCCCGGAGGGGGACTAACACCGGGGAGCTGTTTTTT.